This TCR beta chain was recorded in a study of cytomegalovirus exposure and HLA in healthy donors. Whole-study findings and limits: Indistinguishability led to the exclusion of some V segments, TRBV6-2 and TRBV6-3 included. With further analysis later on, most CMV-associated TCR beta chains appeared HLA-restricted.

The PCR used 60 Vbeta and 13 Jbeta primers. The repertoire was sequenced with immunoSEQ multiplex PCR; TCRdb's copy has only in-frame clones and lacks some. The data hold under 200,000 clones, with over 75% observed a single time. Germline V CDR1 and CDR2: SGHTA, FQGNSA. The J segment lost 6 bases and the V segment lost 6 bases, leaving 7 bases of the junction unmatched. There are 14 residues in the CDR3. A remark on this clone: The antigen remains unidentified.

The sequenced sample consisted of PBMCs. The sequence came from a woman aged 50 to 65 in good health and CMV-seronegative. The chain joins TRBV7-2 to TRBJ2-5; 10 positions agree with TRBD2. The CDR3: CASRPGLAVQTQYF. CDR3 bases: TGTGCCAGCAGGCCCGGACTAGCGGTGCAGACCCAGTACTTC.